This T cell receptor (beta chain) was captured in a study of OX40 agonist ivuxolimab in advanced cancers. The overall study: At doses from 0.01 to 10 mg/kg, patients were given intravenous ivuxolimab every 2 weeks.

CDR3 length equals 14 residues. Germline CDR1 is SNHLY and CDR2 is FYNNEI. V trimming: 4 bases; J trimming: 2 bases; junction bases outside the gene matches: 4. The assay was immunoSEQ multiplex PCR, and TCRdb's table has in-frame clones only and misses some. The sample consists of 45,000 to 60,000 clones, roughly three quarters of them appearing once. The source material was CD4+ or CD8+ T cells sorted from blood, sampled in a trial of the OX40 agonist ivuxolimab. The genes are TRBV2 and TRBJ1-1; TRBD1 aligns across 7 bases. This clonotype originated in an adult with an advanced solid tumor such as melanoma, head and neck, liver or kidney cancer. Here the CDR3 DNA reads TGTGCCAGCAGTGGCGACAGGGCCAACACTGAAGCTTTCTTT. Translation gives CASSGDRANTEAFF.